This T cell receptor beta chain was recorded in a study of B cell selection in AIRE deficiency. Sorting defined conventional CD4 T cells as CD4+CD127+. General study results and limits: Patient Tconv cells held about 30% of Treg sequences shared by healthy donors.

As for this clone: As yet, its antigen is unknown.

Data came from immunoSEQ multiplex PCR; TCRdb stores just in-frame clones and leaves some out. The sample contains tens of thousands of clones, roughly 97% of which appear only once. The trim removed 2 bases at V and 4 bases at J, leaving 6 bases unmatched. From germline, CDR1 is KGHSH and CDR2 LQKENI. The CDR3 has 17 residues. Input material: conventional CD4+ T cells sorted from PBMCs. The chain carries TRBV18 and TRBJ2-7; 15 nucleotides line up with TRBD2. The TCR sequence derives from a human donor with AIRE deficiency. The CDR3 coding sequence is TGTGCCAGCTCACCAAGCCTGGGACTAGCGGGAGGATACGAGCAGTACTTC. Residues: CASSPSLGLAGGYEQYF.